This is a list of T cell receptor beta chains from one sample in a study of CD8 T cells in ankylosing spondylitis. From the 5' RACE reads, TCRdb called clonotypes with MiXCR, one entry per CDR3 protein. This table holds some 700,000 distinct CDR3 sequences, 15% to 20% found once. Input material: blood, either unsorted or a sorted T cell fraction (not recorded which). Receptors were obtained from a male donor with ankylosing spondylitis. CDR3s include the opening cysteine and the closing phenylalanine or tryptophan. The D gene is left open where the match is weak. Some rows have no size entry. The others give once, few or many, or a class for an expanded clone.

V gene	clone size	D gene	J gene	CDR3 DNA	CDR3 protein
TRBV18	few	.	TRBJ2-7	TGTGCCAGCTCGGACGTGGGCTACGAGCAGTACTTC	CASSDVGYEQYF
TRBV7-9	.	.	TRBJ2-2	TGTGCCAGCAGCCCCCTTCAGGTCGGGGAGCTGTTTTTT	CASSPLQVGELFF
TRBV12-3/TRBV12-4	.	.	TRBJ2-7	TGTGCCAGCAAAACAGGCCCCCATGGGGGCGAGCAGTACTTC	CASKTGPHGGEQYF
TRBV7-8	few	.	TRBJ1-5	TGTGCCAGCAGCCCCCTGGAGGGACCCAATCAGCCCCAGCATTTT	CASSPLEGPNQPQHF
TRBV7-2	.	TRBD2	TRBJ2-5	TGTGCCAGCAGCTTAGCGGGGAGGGGTGTGGAGACCCAGTACTTC	CASSLAGRGVETQYF
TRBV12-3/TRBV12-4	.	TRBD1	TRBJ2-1	TGTGCCAGCAGTTTATACAGGGGGCTCAATGAGCAGTTCTTC	CASSLYRGLNEQFF
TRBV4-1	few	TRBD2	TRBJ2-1	TGCGCCAGCAGCCAAGCACTAGCGGGGGTGAGCTCCTACAATGAGCAGTTCTTC	CASSQALAGVSSYNEQFF
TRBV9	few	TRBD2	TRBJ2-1	TGTGCCAGCAGCCCTTGGACTAGCGGGCACAATGAGCAGTTCTTC	CASSPWTSGHNEQFF
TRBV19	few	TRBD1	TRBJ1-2	TGTGCCAGTAGTATCTCGACAGGGATCCCCTATGGCTACACCTTC	CASSISTGIPYGYTF
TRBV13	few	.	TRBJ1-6	TGTGCCAGCAGGCCCCAGGATCCATATAATTCACCCCTCCACTTT	CASRPQDPYNSPLHF
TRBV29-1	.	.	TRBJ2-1	TGCAGCGTTTATAGGGACGGTGAGCAGTTCTTC	CSVYRDGEQFF
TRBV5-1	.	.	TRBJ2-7	TGCGCCAGCAGCTTGGCCTCTTGGACAGATCTCCTAAGCGAGCAGTACTTC	CASSLASWTDLLSEQYF
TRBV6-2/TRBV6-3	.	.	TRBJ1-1	TGTGCCAGCAGAACCCGACAGAACACTGAAGCTTTCTTT	CASRTRQNTEAFF
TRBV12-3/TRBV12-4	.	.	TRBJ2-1	TGTGCCAGCAGTCCTGTAGGGGTCTACAATGAGCAGTTCTTC	CASSPVGVYNEQFF
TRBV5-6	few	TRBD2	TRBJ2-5	TGTGCCAGCAGCTTGGGGGGACTAGCGGGGTTGGAGACCCAGTACTTC	CASSLGGLAGLETQYF
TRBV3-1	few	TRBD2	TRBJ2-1	TGTGCCAGCAGCCAAGCCAGCAATCTAGCGGGAGGTGGTTACAATGAGCAGTTCTTC	CASSQASNLAGGGYNEQFF
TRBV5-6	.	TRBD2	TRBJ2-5	TGTGCCAGCACCCTGGGGGCCGGACTAGCGGGACGGCCCAACCAAGAGACCCAGTACTTC	CASTLGAGLAGRPNQETQYF
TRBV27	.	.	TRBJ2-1	TGTGCCAGCAGCCCAGTGGCGGCTGACTCCTACAATGAGCAGTTCTTC	CASSPVAADSYNEQFF
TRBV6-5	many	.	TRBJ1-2	TGTGCCAGCAGTTACGGGAGACCTCCATTTCTGGGTGGCTACACCTTC	CASSYGRPPFLGGYTF
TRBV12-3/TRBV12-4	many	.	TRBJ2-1	TGTGCCAGCAGCCACACTACGACACTAAACAATGAGCAGTTCTTC	CASSHTTTLNNEQFF
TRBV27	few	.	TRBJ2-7	TGTGCCAGCAGTCCCCGGGGCCGCGCCGAGCAGTACTTC	CASSPRGRAEQYF
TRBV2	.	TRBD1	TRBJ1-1	TGTGCCAGCAGCCGACAGGGGATAAACACTGAAGCTTTCTTT	CASSRQGINTEAFF
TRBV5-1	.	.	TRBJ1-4	TGCGCCAGCAGCTTGGGACAGACCAGTAATGAAAAACTGTTTTTT	CASSLGQTSNEKLFF
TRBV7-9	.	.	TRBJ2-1	TGTGCCAGCAGCTTGGCAGGGGCCAATGAGCAGTTCTTC	CASSLAGANEQFF
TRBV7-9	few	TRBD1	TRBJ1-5	TGTGCCAGCAGCTCGGGACAGACGGGACAGCCCCAGCATTTT	CASSSGQTGQPQHF
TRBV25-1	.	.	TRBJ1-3	TGTGCCAGCAGTGGTGGGGCAGGGCGAAACACCATATATTTT	CASSGGAGRNTIYF
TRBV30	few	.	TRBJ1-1	TGTGCCTGGAGCTCCGGGGCTGAAGCTTTCTTT	CAWSSGAEAFF
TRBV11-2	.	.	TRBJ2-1	TGTGCCAGCAGCTTCCAACCATTAGCGGAGTTCTACAATGAGCAGTTCTTC	CASSFQPLAEFYNEQFF
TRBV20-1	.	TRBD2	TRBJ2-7	TGCAGTGCTAGAGGCATGCTAGCGGGAAGGGGCTCCTACGAGCAGTACTTC	CSARGMLAGRGSYEQYF
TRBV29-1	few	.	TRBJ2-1	TGCAGCGTTGACATGGGGAGTTATGAGCAGTTCTTC	CSVDMGSYEQFF
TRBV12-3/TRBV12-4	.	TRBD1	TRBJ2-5	TGTGCCAGCAGCCCGACAGGGCTCGAGACCCAGTACTTC	CASSPTGLETQYF
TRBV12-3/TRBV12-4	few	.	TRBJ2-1	TGTGCCAGCAGGACAGACAACTACAATGAGCAGTTCTTC	CASRTDNYNEQFF
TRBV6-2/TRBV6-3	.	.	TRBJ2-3	TGTGCCAGCAGTTACCAGGCTCGAGGGGGGACGCAGTATTTT	CASSYQARGGTQYF